This TCR beta chain originates from a study of patients and donors after allogeneic stem cell transplantation. TCRdb redid the calling of the RT-PCR reads with MiXCR, one entry per CDR3 protein. The table shows 8,500 to 13,000 distinct CDR3 sequences, with approximately 22% occurring only once. This clonotype was detected many times. Germline loops: CDR1 MNHEY, CDR2 SMNVEV (reference sequence). There are 15 residues in the CDR3. V lost 0 bases and J 3 bases, leaving 11 bases between the germline ends. This clonotype was sampled from a human donor who was either an allogeneic HSCT recipient or a stem cell or donor lymphocyte infusion donor (not recorded which). It is not recorded whose cells these are; they may come from a transplant donor. The specimen sequenced was blood, either unsorted or a sorted T cell fraction (not recorded which). The chain carries TRBV27 and TRBJ1-1; D is uncertain. CDR3 DNA: TGTGCCAGCAGTTTATCATGGGGAGGATACACTGAAGCTTTCTTT. Protein sequence: CASSLSWGGYTEAFF.